The sequence of this TCR beta chain was determined in a study of blood T cell repertoires in COVID-19. On the study more broadly: Collection of acute and convalescent COVID-19 samples took place in the United States, Italy and Spain. PBMCs, B-cell-depleted T cells, or T cells were the source of the cDNA or gDNA that made up the material.

Germline assignment: CDR1 LGHDT and CDR2 YNNKEL (reference sequence). V was clipped by 1 base and J by 12 bases, with 7 bases between them. The CDR3 has 11 amino acids. Sequenced by immunoSEQ multiplex PCR; TCRdb stores in-frame clones only, minus some. The table has some 300,000 clones, approximately 86% seen once. The chain is built from TRBV3-1 (or the pseudogene TRBV3-2) and TRBJ2-1; no definite D call. Sequencing was performed on peripheral blood. This sequence was found in a man in his 70s with acute or convalescent COVID-19. CDR3 residues: CASSQGSGQFF. CDR3 DNA: TGTGCCAGCAGCCAAGGATCAGGGCAGTTCTTC.